This TCR beta chain is drawn from a study of vaccination effects on CD4 cells after COVID-19. Peptide-pool stimulation followed by sequencing identified expanded antigen-specific CD4+ clonotypes in the ViraFEST assay. Isolating CD4+ T cells followed less than 11 days of culture. In the cultures, half the medium was exchanged for IL-2 medium on days 3 and 7. With respect to this clone: What it binds is not known.

Trimming cost V 6 bases and J 5 bases, with 7 bases left between them. The CDR3 length is 10 residues. Germline CDR1 reads DFQATT; CDR2 reads SNEGSKA (reference sequence). Generated by immunoSEQ multiplex PCR, the TCRdb table keeps only in-frame clones and is missing some. The sample comprises about 61,000 clones, around 81% of which are singletons, and about 2.4% rests with the top ten. The chain recombines TRBV20-1 with TRBJ2-5; no clear D. The sample was CD4+ T cells from PBMCs cultured with HCoV-229E spike peptides, taken before COVID-19 vaccination. The receptor was derived from a human donor who received a COVID-19 vaccine. This CDR3 reads CSATRETQYF. DNA for the CDR3: TGCAGTGCCACCCGTGAGACCCAGTACTTC.